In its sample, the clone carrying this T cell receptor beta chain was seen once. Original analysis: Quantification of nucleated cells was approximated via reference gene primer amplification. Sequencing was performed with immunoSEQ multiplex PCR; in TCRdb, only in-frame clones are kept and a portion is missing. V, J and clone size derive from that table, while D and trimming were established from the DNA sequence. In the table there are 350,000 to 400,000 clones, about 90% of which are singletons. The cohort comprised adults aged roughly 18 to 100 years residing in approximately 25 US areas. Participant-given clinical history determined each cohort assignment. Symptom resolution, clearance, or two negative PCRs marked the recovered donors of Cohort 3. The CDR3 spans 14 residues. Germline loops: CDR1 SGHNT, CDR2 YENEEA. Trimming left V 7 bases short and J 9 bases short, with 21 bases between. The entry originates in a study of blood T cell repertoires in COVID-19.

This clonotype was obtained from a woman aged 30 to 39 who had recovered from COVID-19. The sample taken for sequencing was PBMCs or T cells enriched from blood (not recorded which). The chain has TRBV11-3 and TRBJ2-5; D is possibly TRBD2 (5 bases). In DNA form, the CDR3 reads TGTGCCAGCACCCCCCGGGATGCAAGAGAACCCCAGTACTTC. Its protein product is CASTPRDAREPQYF. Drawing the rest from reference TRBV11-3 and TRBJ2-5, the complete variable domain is EAGVVQSPRYKIIEKKQPVAFWCNPISGHNTLYWYLQNLGQGPELLIRYENEEAVDDSQLPKDRFSAERLKGVDSTLKIQPAELGDSAVYLCASTPRDAREPQYFGPGTRLLVL.